This section outlines one TCR beta chain sequence together with its context. Its cognate antigen is unknown. The sample comes from a study of cytomegalovirus exposure and HLA in healthy donors. General study points: Certain indistinguishable V segments, among them TRBV6-2 and TRBV6-3, were excluded.

PCR used 60 Vbeta primers and 13 Jbeta primers. Clones were sequenced by immunoSEQ multiplex PCR, and TCRdb holds only the in-frame ones, with some missing. The sample has about 130,000 clones, 75% to 85% seen once. In germline, CDR1 is SGHAT, CDR2 FQNNGV. There are 16 residues in the CDR3. Germline trimming cut 5 bases from V and 5 bases from J; bases unmatched to any gene: 10. The V call is TRBV11-2, the J call TRBJ2-3; 10 nucleotides align to TRBD1. The sequence was obtained from a male donor in good health and CMV-seronegative. What was sequenced was PBMCs. CDR3 region: CASSQRQGAGRDTQYF. The CDR3 DNA follows: TGTGCCAGCAGCCAGAGACAGGGGGCAGGGAGAGATACGCAGTATTTT.